This T cell receptor beta chain was documented in a study of untreated major depressive disorder. Germline CDR1 reads SEHNR; CDR2 reads FQNEAQ (reference sequence). Deletions cut 11 bases from V and 3 bases from J, with 16 bases between. The CDR3 has 14 residues. The protocol was immunoSEQ multiplex PCR, while the TCRdb copy is restricted to in-frame clones and leaves out a portion. The sample includes about 20,000 clones, under 95% seen only once; the top ten take over 0.5%. Whole-study results and caveats: CD4+ T cells from depressed patients used TRBV05-01 (Vbeta 5.1) more often than controls.

Notes on this clone: What it binds is unknown.

DSM-IV major depressive disorder patients had Hamilton Rating Scale scores of 18 or more. Magnetic negative selection enriched CD4+ T cells from thawed PBMCs. Sequenced input: CD4+ T cells from PBMCs. The TCR originated in a middle-aged woman with major depressive disorder. This chain joins TRBV7-9 and TRBJ2-2; D ambiguous. CDR3 protein: CAGDGILDTGELFF. DNA of the CDR3: TGTGCCGGGGATGGGATCCTTGACACCGGGGAGCTGTTTTTT. The full variable domain, rest sourced from reference TRBV7-9 and TRBJ2-2, is DTGVSQNPRHKITKRGQNVTFRCDPISEHNRLYWYRQTLGQGPEFLTYFQNEAQLEKSRLLSDRFSAERPKGSFSTLEIQRTEQGDSAMYLCAGDGILDTGELFFGEGSRLTVL.